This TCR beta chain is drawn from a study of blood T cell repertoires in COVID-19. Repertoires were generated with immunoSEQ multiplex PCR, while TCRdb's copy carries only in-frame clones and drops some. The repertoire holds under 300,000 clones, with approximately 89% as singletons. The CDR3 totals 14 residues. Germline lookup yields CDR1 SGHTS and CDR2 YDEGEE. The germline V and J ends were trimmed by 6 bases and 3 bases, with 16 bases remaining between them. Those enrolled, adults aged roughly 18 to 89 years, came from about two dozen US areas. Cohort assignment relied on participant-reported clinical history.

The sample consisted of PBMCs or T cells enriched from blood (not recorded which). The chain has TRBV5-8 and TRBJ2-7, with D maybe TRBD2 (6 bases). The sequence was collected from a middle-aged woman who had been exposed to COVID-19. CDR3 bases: TGTGCCAGCACCCAAGGAGGGGCATTCTACGAGCAGTACTTC. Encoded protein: CASTQGGAFYEQYF.